This TCR delta chain emerged from a study of gamma-delta chains in newborns, infants, children. The wider study: Microbial exposure reportedly drives polyclonal innate γδ T cell expansion after birth.

A few counts support this clone. TCRdb reanalysed the reads via CATT. The data show 2,500 to 3,000 delta-chain clones, 46% seen once. The V and J ends lost 0 bases and 0 bases respectively, with 14 bases between them. This CDR3 region has 17 residues. Germline CDR1 and CDR2: TSWWSYY and QGS. The origin of this receptor is a child who received the measles vaccine. Sequencing was performed on blood, taken at baseline. The chain has TRDV1 and TRDJ1; no firm D call. This CDR3 is CALGELRTLVYTDKLIF. CDR3 in DNA: TGTGCTCTTGGGGAACTAAGGACCCTGGTCTACACCGATAAACTCATCTTT.